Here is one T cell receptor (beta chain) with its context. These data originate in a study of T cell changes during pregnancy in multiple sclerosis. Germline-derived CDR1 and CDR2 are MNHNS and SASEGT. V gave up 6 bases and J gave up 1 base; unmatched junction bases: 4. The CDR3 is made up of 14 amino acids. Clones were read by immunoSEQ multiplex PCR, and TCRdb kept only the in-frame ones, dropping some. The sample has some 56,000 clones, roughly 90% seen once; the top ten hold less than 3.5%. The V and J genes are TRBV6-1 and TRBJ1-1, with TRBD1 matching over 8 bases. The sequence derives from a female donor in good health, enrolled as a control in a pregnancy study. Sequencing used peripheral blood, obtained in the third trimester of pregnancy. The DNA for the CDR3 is TGTGCCAGCAGGACCGGGACAGGGAACACTGAAGCTTTCTTT. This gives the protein CASRTGTGNTEAFF.